Each of the 13 T cell receptor beta chains below was sequenced from the same sample in a study of blood T cell repertoires in COVID-19. This table comes from immunoSEQ multiplex PCR, and its TCRdb copy is limited to in-frame clones, with some not included. The sample carries fewer than 200,000 clones, just over 90% recorded once. Sequencing used peripheral blood. Every receptor here comes from a young man with COVID-19, enrolled during active disease.

This rearrangement joins TRBV29-1 to TRBJ1-2; D might be TRBD1 (5 bases). Germline CDR1 reads SQVTM; CDR2 reads ANQGSEA. The CDR3 length is 12 residues. V was clipped by 4 bases and J by 7 bases, with 13 bases between them. DNA of the CDR3: TGCAGCGTTGCACAGGCAATTGGTGGCTACACCTTC. Translated, it gives CSVAQAIGGYTF. Using reference TRBV29-1 and TRBJ1-2 for the parts outside the CDR3, the full variable domain is SAVISQKPSRDICQRGTSLTIQCQVDSQVTMMFWYRQQPGQSLTLIATANQGSEATYESGFVIDKFPISRPNLTFSTLTVSNMSPEDSSIYLCSVAQAIGGYTFGSGTRLTVV.

This sequence joins TRBV6-5 and TRBJ1-5; D remains ambiguous. The CDR3 covers 10 residues. CDR1 MNHEY and CDR2 SVGAGI come from the germline V gene. The V end lost 6 bases, the J end lost 9 bases, and 6 bases lay between the germline ends. The chain's CDR3 is CASSSGPQHF. As DNA, the CDR3 is TGTGCCAGCAGCAGTGGGCCCCAGCATTTT.

J is TRBJ1-3 and V is TRBV30; D might be TRBD1 (6 bases). The CDR3 has 15 residues. V was pared by 1 base and J by 0 bases, with 10 bases between. Germline CDR1 is GTSNPN and CDR2 is SVGIG (reference sequence). CDR3 loop: CAWSAPGHSGNTIYF. CDR3 DNA: TGTGCCTGGAGTGCACCGGGACACTCTGGAAACACCATATATTTT.

V and J are TRBV14 and TRBJ2-7, with D hard to call. V lost 5 bases and J 7 bases, leaving 9 bases between the germline ends. The CDR3 spans 11 residues. Germline V CDR1 and CDR2: SGHDN, FVKESK. This CDR3 reads CASSNGWEQYF. CDR3 nucleotide sequence: TGTGCCAGCAGCAACGGTTGGGAGCAGTACTTC.

The genes are TRBV25-1 and TRBJ2-7, with 11 bases fitting TRBD1. Germline CDR1 and CDR2: MGHDK and SYGVNS. The CDR3 length is 15 residues. V trimming: 5 bases; J trimming: 7 bases; junction bases outside the gene matches: 10. The DNA for the CDR3 is TGTGCCAGCAGTCCACAAGGACAGGGGGCGGGAGAGCAGTACTTC. Translated: CASSPQGQGAGEQYF.

CDR3 nucleotide sequence: TGTGCCAGCAGCCCAGCGGGGGCTAGGGGCGGGGAGCTGTTTTTT. Its protein product is CASSPAGARGGELFF. The rearrangement joins TRBV7-2 to TRBJ2-2; 8 nucleotides agree with TRBD2. The CDR3 spans 15 residues. V gave up 5 bases and J gave up 7 bases; unmatched junction bases: 9. Germline CDR1 and CDR2: SGHTA and FQGNSA.

This clone has a single count. This chain connects TRBV14 to TRBJ2-7; 8 bases fit TRBD2. The germline V gene encodes CDR1 SGHDN and CDR2 FVKESK. Trimming at V came to 6 bases and at J to 9 bases, leaving 16 bases not matched to a gene. The CDR3 is 15 amino acids. The chain's CDR3 is CASSSWLAGPLGQYF. In DNA form, the CDR3 reads TGTGCCAGCAGTTCGTGGCTAGCGGGCCCTCTGGGGCAGTACTTC. Full variable domain (remainder filled in from reference TRBV14 and TRBJ2-7): EAGVTQFPSHSVIEKGQTVTLRCDPISGHDNLYWYRRVMGKEIKFLLHFVKESKQDESGMPNNRFLAERTGGTYSTLKVQPAELEDSGVYFCASSSWLAGPLGQYFGPGTRLTVT.

This chain uses TRBV5-4 with TRBJ1-2; TRBD1 aligns across 7 bases. The germline V gene encodes CDR1 SGHNT and CDR2 YYREEE (reference sequence). The CDR3 runs to 14 residues. V lost 4 bases, J lost 5 bases, and 8 bases stayed unmatched. CDR3 loop: CASSTGTEMYGYTF. CDR3 nucleotide sequence: TGTGCCAGCAGCACAGGGACAGAGATGTATGGCTACACCTTC.

The V and J genes are TRBV18 and TRBJ2-3; 11 bases align to TRBD2. The CDR3 contains 18 residues. The trim removed 0 bases at V and 4 bases at J, leaving 9 bases unmatched. Germline V gene sequence: CDR1 KGHSH, CDR2 LQKENI. The CDR3 sequence is CASSPPASGRIGADTQYF. The CDR3 DNA follows: TGTGCCAGCTCACCACCGGCTAGCGGGAGGATCGGGGCAGATACGCAGTATTTT.

This chain joins TRBV2 and TRBJ1-1; tentative D call: TRBD1 (6 bases). The V and J ends lost 5 bases and 0 bases respectively, with 10 bases between them. The CDR3 loop spans 14 amino acids. The germline gives CDR1 SNHLY, CDR2 FYNNEI. The CDR3 bases are TGTGCCAGCAGTTCCAGGACAGTGAACACTGAAGCTTTCTTT. Translated, it gives CASSSRTVNTEAFF.

This clone was recorded only once. The chain uses TRBV6-6 and TRBJ1-1; maybe TRBD1 (5 bases). Germline CDR1 and CDR2: MNHNY and SVGAGI (reference sequence). The CDR3 consists of 16 residues. Trimming removed 2 bases at V and 0 bases at J, with 13 bases between. CDR3 loop: CASSYPGGGMNTEAFF. CDR3 coding DNA: TGTGCCAGCAGTTACCCGGGGGGTGGGATGAACACTGAAGCTTTCTTT.

This clone was counted a single time. The rearrangement links TRBV4-3 to TRBJ2-1; 7 nucleotides align to TRBD2. The CDR3 length is 17 residues. V was clipped by 1 base and J by 3 bases; unmatched bases: 9. Germline CDR1 LGHNA, CDR2 YSLEER. CDR3 in DNA: TGCGCCAGCAGCCAAGGCATACGACTAGCAGACTACAATGAGCAGTTCTTC. The encoded protein is CASSQGIRLADYNEQFF.

V and J are TRBV3-1 (or the pseudogene TRBV3-2) and TRBJ1-6, with D perhaps TRBD1 (5 bases). The CDR3 length is 17 residues. In germline, CDR1 is LGHDT, CDR2 YNNKEL (reference sequence). Trimming removed 0 bases at V and 8 bases at J, with 17 bases between. The CDR3 loop is CASSQDAGGRGDSPLHF. The CDR3 DNA reads TGTGCCAGCAGCCAAGACGCGGGGGGAAGGGGTGATTCACCCCTCCACTTT.